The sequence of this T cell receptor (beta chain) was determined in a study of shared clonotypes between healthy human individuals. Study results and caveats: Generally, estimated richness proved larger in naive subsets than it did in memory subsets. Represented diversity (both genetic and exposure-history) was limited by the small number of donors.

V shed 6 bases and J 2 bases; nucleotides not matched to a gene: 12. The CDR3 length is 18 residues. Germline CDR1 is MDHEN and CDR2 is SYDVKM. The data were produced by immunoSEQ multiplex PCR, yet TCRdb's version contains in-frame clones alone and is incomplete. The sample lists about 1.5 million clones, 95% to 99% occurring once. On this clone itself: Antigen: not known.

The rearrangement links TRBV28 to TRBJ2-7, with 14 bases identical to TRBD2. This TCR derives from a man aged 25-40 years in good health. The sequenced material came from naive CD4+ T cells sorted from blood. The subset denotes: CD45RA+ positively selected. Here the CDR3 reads CASRIPGLAGVRTYEQYF. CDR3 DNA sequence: TGTGCCAGCAGAATACCGGGACTAGCGGGAGTAAGGACCTACGAGCAGTACTTC.